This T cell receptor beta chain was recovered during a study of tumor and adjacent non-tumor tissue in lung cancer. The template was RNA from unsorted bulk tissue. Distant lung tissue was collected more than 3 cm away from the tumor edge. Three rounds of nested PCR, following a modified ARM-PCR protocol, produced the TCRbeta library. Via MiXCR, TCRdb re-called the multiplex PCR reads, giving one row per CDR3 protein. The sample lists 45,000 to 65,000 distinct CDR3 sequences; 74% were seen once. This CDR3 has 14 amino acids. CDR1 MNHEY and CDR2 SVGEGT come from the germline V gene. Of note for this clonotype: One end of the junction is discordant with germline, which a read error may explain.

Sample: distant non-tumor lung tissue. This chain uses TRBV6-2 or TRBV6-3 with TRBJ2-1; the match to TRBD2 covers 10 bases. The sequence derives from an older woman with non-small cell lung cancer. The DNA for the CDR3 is TGTGCCAGCAGTAGCGGGAGGGCCTACATTGAGCAGTTTTTC. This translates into CASSSGRAYIEQFF.